These T cell receptor beta chains were read from a single sample in a study of cytomegalovirus exposure and HLA in healthy donors. Here immunoSEQ multiplex PCR was the method, and the copy in TCRdb shows in-frame clones only, minus some. The table shows approximately 270,000 clones, with about 80% occurring only once. The sample was PBMCs. The receptors were gathered from a girl aged 2 to 10 in good health and CMV-seronegative. The CDR3 runs from the conserved cysteine through the conserved F or W. D genes are given only for firm matches. Clone size is stated in some rows and not others, as once, few, many or a class when expanded.

d_call	v_call	clone_size	j_call	cdr3_nt	cdr3_aa
TRBD2	TRBV2	once	TRBJ2-3	TGTGCCAGCATATGGGGTCTAGCGGGAGATACGCAGTATTTT	CASIWGLAGDTQYF
TRBD1	TRBV19	few	TRBJ2-5	TGTGCCAGTAGTGTTGTATACAGGGGTTTCCAAGAGACCCAGTACTTC	CASSVVYRGFQETQYF
TRBD1	TRBV27	.	TRBJ1-2	TGTGCCAGCAGTCAATCTTGGGACAGGTACTATGGCTACACCTTC	CASSQSWDRYYGYTF
.	TRBV7-9	few	TRBJ2-7	TGTGCCAGCAGCTTAGGTAGCGCCGGGTCTTCCTACGAGCAGTACTTC	CASSLGSAGSSYEQYF
.	TRBV13	.	TRBJ1-2	TGTGCCAGCAGCTTAGGTCAGGATCTTTATGGCTACACCTTC	CASSLGQDLYGYTF
.	TRBV28	.	TRBJ1-1	TGTGCCAGCAGTTTACGGTGGCAGGTCAGAACTGAAGCTTTCTTT	CASSLRWQVRTEAFF
.	TRBV5-1	once	TRBJ2-5	TGCGCCAGCAGCCCACGTGCAGCTCCCCTCCCAGGGGAGACCCAGTACTTC	CASSPRAAPLPGETQYF
TRBD2	TRBV7-8	.	TRBJ2-1	TGTGCCAGCAGCCTTCAGAGCGGGGGGGCCTCCAATGAGCAGTTCTTC	CASSLQSGGASNEQFF
.	TRBV28	few	TRBJ1-1	TGTGCCAGCACCCGGAGTGTAACTGAAGCTTTCTTT	CASTRSVTEAFF
TRBD1	TRBV5-1	.	TRBJ1-4	TGCGCCAGCAGCTTGGAGGGACAGGCACCTAATGAAAAACTGTTTTTT	CASSLEGQAPNEKLFF
TRBD1	TRBV2	few	TRBJ1-2	TGTGCCAGCATGGTATTGGGACAGGGGGACTACACCTTC	CASMVLGQGDYTF
TRBD2	TRBV6-6	.	TRBJ2-1	TGTGCCAGCAGTTACGAGGGACTAGCGAACTACAATGAGCAGTTCTTC	CASSYEGLANYNEQFF
TRBD2	TRBV9	.	TRBJ2-7	TGTGCCAGCAGCGATCAACCGGGACTAGCTAGCTACGAGCAGTACTTC	CASSDQPGLASYEQYF
.	TRBV5-4	.	TRBJ1-1	TGTGCCAGCAGCTTAAGAGGGGAAGCTTTCTTT	CASSLRGEAFF
.	TRBV19	.	TRBJ2-6	TGTGCCAGTAGTCGGGGGAACTCTGGGGCCAACGTCCTGACTTTC	CASSRGNSGANVLTF
.	TRBV27	.	TRBJ1-6	TGTGCCAAGGAACAGGCTGGTAATTCACCCCTCCACTTT	CAKEQAGNSPLHF
TRBD1	TRBV7-9	.	TRBJ1-6	TGTGCCAGCTCTGGGACAGGGAAAAATTCACCCCTCCACTTT	CASSGTGKNSPLHF
TRBD2	TRBV30	.	TRBJ2-1	TGTGCCTTTACGAAGGGACTAGCGTTGGATGAGCAGTTCTTC	CAFTKGLALDEQFF
.	TRBV6-5	.	TRBJ1-1	TGTGCCAGCAATCAGGGCTTGAACACTGAAGCTTTCTTT	CASNQGLNTEAFF
TRBD2	TRBV29-1	.	TRBJ2-3	TGCAGCTCGGGACTAGCGGGAGGCCTCACAGATACGCAGTATTTT	CSSGLAGGLTDTQYF
TRBD2	TRBV9	.	TRBJ2-3	TGTGCCAGCAGCGTATCGGGGGGGGTCACAGATACGCAGTATTTT	CASSVSGGVTDTQYF
.	TRBV12-1	.	TRBJ2-7	TGTGCCAGCAGCTTTGGGCTAGCGGGGGTTTGGGAGCAGTACTTC	CASSFGLAGVWEQYF
.	TRBV7-9	.	TRBJ2-7	TGTGCCAGCAGCTTCGGCCAGGGGATGGACGAGCAGTACTTC	CASSFGQGMDEQYF
.	TRBV6-1	.	TRBJ1-2	TGTGCCAGCAGTGAAGCCTCTCTGAGGGGGGGTTATGGCTACACCTTC	CASSEASLRGGYGYTF
.	TRBV27	.	TRBJ2-7	TGTGCCACCTCGACAGCCTACGAGCAGTACTTC	CATSTAYEQYF
TRBD1	TRBV9	.	TRBJ2-2	TGTGCCAGCAGCGTAGGGACAGGGGCCGGGGAGCTGTTTTTT	CASSVGTGAGELFF
.	TRBV7-9	.	TRBJ1-3	TGTGCCAGCAGCCATATGGGCGTCACCTCTGGAAACACCATATATTTT	CASSHMGVTSGNTIYF
TRBD2	TRBV7-9	few	TRBJ2-1	TGTGCCAGTGAACTGGGACTAGCGGATTACAATGAGCAGTTCTTC	CASELGLADYNEQFF